These T cell receptor beta chains were read from a single sample in a study of cytomegalovirus exposure and HLA in healthy donors. Here immunoSEQ multiplex PCR was the method, and the copy in TCRdb shows in-frame clones only, minus some. The sample includes about 160,000 clones, about 72% of them seen just once. The source material was PBMCs. The origin of the receptors is a man aged 50 or older in good health and CMV-seropositive. Both conserved end residues are part of each CDR3. The D gene is left open where the match is weak. The size field is filled for only some rows; it gives once, few, many or a size class.

j_gene,v_gene,abundance,d_gene,CDR3aa,CDR3nt
TRBJ2-3,TRBV10-1,.,TRBD2,CASSDLAGKPDSQYF,TGCGCCAGCAGTGATCTAGCGGGGAAACCAGATTCGCAGTATTTT
TRBJ2-2,TRBV2,.,.,CASRSPGITGELFF,TGTGCCAGCAGATCACCAGGGATCACCGGGGAGCTGTTTTTT
TRBJ1-1,TRBV2,.,.,CASRPQGVDTEAFF,TGTGCCAGCAGACCACAGGGCGTGGACACTGAAGCTTTCTTT
TRBJ1-1,TRBV7-9,.,.,CASSLAFRVAEAFF,TGTGCCAGCAGCTTAGCTTTTCGGGTGGCTGAAGCTTTCTTT
TRBJ2-5,TRBV7-9,.,.,CASSLAGARETQYF,TGTGCCAGCAGCTTAGCGGGGGCTCGGGAGACCCAGTACTTC
TRBJ1-6,TRBV12-1,.,.,CASSPKFDRHSYNSPLHF,TGTGCCAGCAGTCCTAAATTCGATCGCCACTCCTATAATTCACCCCTCCACTTT
TRBJ2-7,TRBV9,.,TRBD2,CASSLGGGADEQYF,TGTGCCAGCAGCTTGGGCGGGGGAGCTGACGAGCAGTACTTC
TRBJ2-5,TRBV6-5,few,.,CASSYNSQETQYF,TGTGCCAGCAGTTACAACTCGCAAGAGACCCAGTACTTC
TRBJ1-2,TRBV4-3,.,.,CASSQPDRSYGYTF,TGCGCCAGCAGCCAACCCGACAGAAGCTATGGCTACACCTTC
TRBJ2-6,TRBV7-2,.,.,CASSRSSGANVLTF,TGTGCCAGCAGCCGCAGCTCTGGGGCCAACGTCCTGACTTTC
TRBJ2-4,TRBV12-5,.,.,CASGFGGMAEGIQYF,TGTGCTAGTGGTTTTGGGGGGATGGCGGAGGGAATTCAGTACTTC
TRBJ1-4,TRBV6-1,.,TRBD1,CVSSAGTGYEKLFF,TGTGTCAGCAGTGCCGGGACAGGGTATGAAAAACTGTTTTTT
TRBJ1-3,TRBV18,.,TRBD1,CASSPQQGSVGNTIYF,TGTGCCAGCTCACCACAACAGGGGTCGGTGGGAAACACCATATATTTT
TRBJ1-1,TRBV7-9,.,.,CASSLALGSTEAFF,TGTGCCAGCAGCTTAGCGCTAGGGAGCACTGAAGCTTTCTTT
TRBJ2-2,TRBV9,.,TRBD2,CASNPTSGINTGELFF,TGTGCCAGCAACCCGACTAGCGGGATAAACACCGGGGAGCTGTTTTTT
TRBJ1-1,TRBV6-1,.,TRBD1,CASITGARTEAFF,TGTGCCAGCATTACAGGGGCGAGGACTGAAGCTTTCTTT
TRBJ2-7,TRBV12-2,.,.,CASRRYASRDSFRNSYEQYF,TGTGCAAGTCGCCGTTACGCCTCTAGGGACAGCTTTCGGAACTCCTACGAGCAGTACTTC
TRBJ1-5,TRBV7-2,few,TRBD1,CASSWGQGAQPQHF,TGTGCCAGCAGTTGGGGACAGGGGGCTCAGCCCCAGCATTTT
TRBJ1-1,TRBV29-1,.,TRBD1,CSVVWRGPGTEAFF,TGCAGCGTTGTCTGGAGGGGGCCAGGGACTGAAGCTTTCTTT
TRBJ2-5,TRBV5-4,.,.,CASSLNHAGKETQYF,TGTGCCAGCAGCTTGAATCACGCGGGGAAGGAGACCCAGTACTTC
TRBJ1-3,TRBV18,once,.,CASSPPPARVGNTIYF,TGTGCCAGCTCACCACCACCCGCCAGGGTCGGAAACACCATATATTTT
TRBJ2-3,TRBV7-8,few,.,CASSRPKQAEPGTDTQYF,TGTGCCAGCAGCCGCCCGAAACAAGCGGAACCGGGCACAGATACGCAGTATTTT
TRBJ2-5,TRBV9,.,TRBD2,CASSVASLAGGKETQYF,TGTGCCAGCAGCGTAGCATCCCTAGCGGGGGGTAAGGAGACCCAGTACTTC
TRBJ1-2,TRBV29-1,.,.,CSVAGPAGLSYGYTF,TGCAGCGTTGCCGGTCCCGCGGGGTTATCCTATGGCTACACCTTC
TRBJ1-4,TRBV19,once,TRBD1,CASSTRQGATNEKLFF,TGTGCCAGTAGTACTAGACAGGGCGCAACTAATGAAAAACTGTTTTTT
TRBJ1-1,TRBV7-9,.,.,CASSLEGGDTEAFF,TGTGCCAGCAGCTTAGAAGGGGGGGACACTGAAGCTTTCTTT
TRBJ1-2,TRBV5-1,few,TRBD1,CASTLLGTGINYGYTF,TGCGCCAGCACCCTTCTCGGGACAGGGATAAACTATGGCTACACCTTC
TRBJ1-2,TRBV11-2,few,.,CASSLEGGGVSGYTF,TGTGCCAGCAGCTTAGAAGGGGGGGGCGTAAGTGGCTACACCTTC
TRBJ1-6,TRBV6-1,.,.,CASSDPLTARYNSPLHF,TGTGCCAGCAGTGACCCTTTGACAGCACGATATAATTCACCCCTCCACTTT
TRBJ2-7,TRBV9,.,.,CASSVAALEGYEQYF,TGTGCCAGCAGCGTAGCGGCGTTAGAGGGCTACGAGCAGTACTTC
TRBJ2-7,TRBV6-5,few,.,CASSFEGGGYEQYF,TGTGCCAGCAGCTTCGAGGGGGGGGGATACGAGCAGTACTTC